Below are 21 T cell receptor beta chains sequenced from a single sample in a study of blood T cells in healthy people across ages (dated by TCRdb to 2013 to 2016). The library was generated by 5' RACE. Sequencing was carried out with an Illumina HiSeq 2500. A second PCR of roughly 6 to 11 cycles was run with a J-beta primer mix and a sample-barcoded 5' primer. The public reads were run again by TCRdb, first through fastp at Q25 and then through MiXCR, and only productive beta chains were kept. When rows share a CDR3 protein, they turn into one entry using the most common DNA and genes. For this sample the table gives about 800,000 distinct CDR3 sequences, of which just under 25% were detected only once. The ten largest clonotypes hold approximately 3.7% of the sample. The sample was also reused in another study, on T cells of mothers and their children.

Material: blood. Every receptor here comes from a boy aged 10-17 years in good health.

This clonotype was recorded a few times. This chain uses TRBV4-1 with TRBJ2-1; 8 nucleotides match TRBD2. Germline CDR1 and CDR2: MGHRA and YSYEKL. Trimming removed 4 bases from V and 10 bases from J; junction bases left unmatched: 18. This CDR3 contains 17 residues. The CDR3 nucleotides are TGCGCCAGCAGCCTCCTTGCGGGTAGCGGGGTCGTGGGCGAGCAGTTCTTC. It translates to CASSLLAGSGVVGEQFF.

This clonotype was seen a handful of times. One junction end disagrees with the germline gene, perhaps due to a read error. The chain carries TRBV29-1 and TRBJ1-1; no reliable D call. The CDR3 runs to 11 residues. Germline values: CDR1 SQVTM, CDR2 ANQGSEA. CDR3 bases: TGCAGCGTTGACTCGCTCACTGAAGCTTCCTTT. Translated: CSVDSLTEASF.

The sample holds a few counts of this clonotype. This sequence joins TRBV7-3 and TRBJ2-2; 8 nucleotides agree with TRBD2. J gave up 7 bases and V 4 bases, and 8 bases lay outside the gene matches. This CDR3 spans 15 amino acids. Germline V lookup: CDR1 SGHTA, CDR2 FQGTGA. The CDR3 sequence is CASSSGGGYGGELFF. Here the CDR3 DNA reads TGTGCCAGCAGCTCAGGCGGGGGGTACGGCGGGGAGCTGTTTTTT.

CDR3 sequence (DNA): TGTGCCAGCAGTTACGATGAACTAAACATTCAGTACTTC. Encoded protein: CASSYDELNIQYF. The chain uses TRBV6-5 and TRBJ2-4; D is undetermined. The CDR3 has 13 amino acids. The V and J ends lost 2 bases and 6 bases respectively, with 8 bases between them. CDR1 MNHEY and CDR2 SVGAGI come from the germline V gene.

J is TRBJ1-4 and V is TRBV12-3 or TRBV12-4; D may be TRBD1 (5 bases). The V end was cut by 3 bases, the J end by 6 bases, with 11 bases between. There are 14 residues in the CDR3. The CDR3 DNA follows: TGTGCCAGCAGTTTCCGGGGGAGGCATGAAAAACTGTTTTTT. This sequence encodes CASSFRGRHEKLFF.

The chain is built from TRBV28 and TRBJ2-4; TRBD1 matches 10 bases. The V gene's germline CDR1 is MDHEN and CDR2 SYDVKM. CDR3 length equals 15 residues. The J segment lost 5 bases and the V segment lost 6 bases, leaving 7 bases of the junction unmatched. The CDR3 sequence is CASRGTGTGENIQYF. The CDR3 DNA is TGTGCCAGCAGGGGGACCGGGACAGGGGAAAACATTCAGTACTTC.

This chain uses TRBV3-1 with TRBJ1-1; D not certain. CDR3 length: 15 amino acids. The V end lost 2 bases, the J end lost 5 bases, and 15 bases lay between the germline ends. Per the germline V gene, CDR1 is LGHDT and CDR2 is YNNKEL (reference sequence). The CDR3 loop reads CASSQSWGLGTEAFF. CDR3 sequence (DNA): TGTGCCAGCAGCCAAAGTTGGGGATTGGGGACTGAAGCTTTCTTT.

This clonotype was found many times. This chain connects TRBV6-6 to TRBJ2-7, with D tentatively TRBD1 or TRBD2 (5 bases each). Deletions cut 6 bases from V and 3 bases from J, with 18 bases between. The CDR3 is 15 residues long. Per germline, CDR1 MNHNY and CDR2 SVGAGI (reference sequence). DNA for the CDR3: TGTGCCAGCAGATGGGTCGGGGACCAAATCTACGAGCAGTACTTC. It specifies CASRWVGDQIYEQYF.

There are a few counts of this clonotype. The V gene is TRBV6-2 or TRBV6-3, the J gene TRBJ2-3; D is undetermined. Per germline, CDR1 MNHEY and CDR2 SVGEGT. The V and J ends lost 6 bases and 0 bases respectively, with 19 bases between them. The CDR3 totals 17 residues. Here the CDR3 DNA reads TGTGCCAGCAGCACCCCCTACAAGACGAATAGCACAGATACGCAGTATTTT. This sequence encodes CASSTPYKTNSTDTQYF.

This clonotype was observed a few times. The CDR3 sequence: CASSLVSRTPNEKLFF. For the CDR3, the DNA is TGTGCCAGCAGCTTAGTTTCGAGGACCCCGAATGAAAAACTGTTTTTT. The J gene is TRBJ1-4, the V gene TRBV7-2; D unclear. This CDR3 is built from 16 residues. CDR1 and CDR2 (germline): SGHTA, FQGNSA. Trimming stripped 1 base from V and 5 bases from J, with 14 bases between.

This chain links TRBV27 with TRBJ2-1, with D hard to call. This CDR3 region has 14 residues. CDR1 and CDR2 (germline): MNHEY, SMNVEV (reference sequence). Trimming pared 6 bases from V and 0 bases from J, leaving 9 bases between. CDR3 amino acids: CASRRPSSYNEQFF. CDR3 coding DNA: TGTGCCAGCAGGCGACCGAGCTCCTACAATGAGCAGTTCTTC.

The V call is TRBV29-1, the J call TRBJ1-2; D gene ambiguous. Looked up from germline, CDR1 is SQVTM and CDR2 is ANQGSEA. Trimming removed 7 bases from V and 3 bases from J, with 12 bases in between. The CDR3 contains 12 residues. CDR3 in DNA: TGCAGCGCTGAGGAGGGATACTATGGCTACACCTTC. Amino acid sequence: CSAEEGYYGYTF.

The chain's CDR3 is CASSYSAGGHPLYEQYF. For the CDR3, the DNA is TGTGCCAGCAGTTACTCGGCAGGGGGCCACCCCCTCTACGAGCAGTACTTC. The genes are TRBV6-2 or TRBV6-3 and TRBJ2-7; 8 nucleotides line up with TRBD1. This CDR3 has 17 residues. V lost 0 bases to trimming and J lost 3 bases; unmatched junction nucleotides: 10. The germline V gene encodes CDR1 MNHEY and CDR2 SVGEGT.

This clonotype was detected only a few times. The chain recombines TRBV15 with TRBJ2-3; the match to TRBD1 covers 10 bases. V was clipped by 5 bases and J by 5 bases; unmatched bases: 7. Per germline, CDR1 LNHNV and CDR2 YYDKDF (reference sequence). This CDR3 is 15 amino acids long. The CDR3 sequence: CATSASGTGVDTQYF. DNA of the CDR3: TGTGCCACCAGCGCATCCGGGACAGGGGTAGATACGCAGTATTTT.

The chain has TRBV20-1 and TRBJ2-5; unclear D gene. The end of the DNA fits TRBJ2-1 better, so the J call may be wrong. The V gene's germline CDR1 is DFQATT and CDR2 SNEGSKA (reference sequence). The CDR3 runs 15 residues. The CDR3 spells CSARGLQISYNEQFF. The DNA of the CDR3 is TGCAGTGCTAGAGGACTCCAAATCTCCTACAATGAGCAGTTCTTC.

The CDR3 DNA sequence: TGTGCCGGACCGGGACAACAAGAGACCCAGTACTTC. Translated: CAGPGQQETQYF. The V and J genes are TRBV6-2 or TRBV6-3 and TRBJ2-5, with D perhaps TRBD1 (6 bases). CDR1 is MNHEY and CDR2 is SVGEGT in the germline V gene. CDR3 length equals 12 residues. V was shortened by 11 bases and J by 2 bases, with 12 bases between the two germline ends.

This clonotype has only a few counts. The V and J genes are TRBV15 and TRBJ2-2, with 9 bases fitting TRBD1. The germline CDR1 and CDR2 sequences are LNHNV and YYDKDF (reference sequence). The CDR3 length is 15 residues. J lost 6 bases, V lost 4 bases, and 6 bases had no gene match. CDR3 amino acids: CATSKPGQGSGELFF. The CDR3 DNA is TGTGCCACCAGCAAACCGGGACAGGGTTCCGGGGAGCTGTTTTTT.

This clonotype was observed a few times. V usage is TRBV12-3 or TRBV12-4 and J usage is TRBJ2-3; 7 bases match TRBD2. J lost 0 bases, V lost 5 bases, and 14 bases had no gene match. This CDR3 is built from 18 residues. The CDR3 sequence is CASSPGREFSWSTDTQYF. The DNA for the CDR3 is TGTGCCAGCAGTCCCGGGCGGGAGTTCTCCTGGAGCACAGATACGCAGTATTTT.

This clonotype occurred a few times. This rearrangement joins TRBV28 to TRBJ2-5, with D possibly TRBD1 on 6 matching bases. V lost 4 bases and J lost 3, with 15 bases in between. The CDR3 runs 15 residues. Germline loops: CDR1 MDHEN, CDR2 SYDVKM. The CDR3 nucleotides read TGTGCCAGCAGTTACCATACAGGGAAGGAAGAGACCCAGTACTTC. It codes for CASSYHTGKEETQYF.

The V call is TRBV5-1, the J call TRBJ2-5; the match to TRBD2 covers 7 bases. Judging by the DNA end, TRBJ2-7 fits better; the J call may be wrong. This CDR3 is built from 16 residues. Germline V lookup: CDR1 SGHRS, CDR2 YFSETQ. The DNA for the CDR3 is TGCGCCAGCAGCCCGGATTACGGGACTACCTACTACGAGCAGTACTTC. It is translated as CASSPDYGTTYYEQYF.

This clonotype was observed a handful of times. The chain is built from TRBV12-3 or TRBV12-4 and TRBJ2-4, with 7 bases matching TRBD1. This CDR3 is built from 15 residues. Trimming cost V 5 bases and J 7 bases; bases outside gene matches: 11. CDR3 in DNA: TGTGCCAGCAGTCCCGACAGGGCCGGAGCGAACATTCAGTACTTC. Protein: CASSPDRAGANIQYF.